This TCR beta chain is drawn from a study of tumor and adjacent non-tumor tissue in lung cancer. The overall study: There were about twelve adenocarcinoma, a couple of squamous cell carcinoma and 1 small cell lung cancer cases. Study-level points and caveats: Tumor tissue had significantly higher TCR diversity than normal lung. Shorter survival was associated with higher TCR diversity in tumors. Normal lung showed higher cumulative top 100 clone frequency than tumor.

This clonotype was detected a few times. What it recognizes is unknown. One end of the junction is discordant with germline, which a read error may explain. TCRbeta libraries were built with three rounds of nested PCR, modified from ARM-PCR. One entry per CDR3 protein results from TCRdb running MiXCR on the multiplex PCR reads. The table includes 76,000 or so distinct CDR3 sequences, 55% to 70% detected once. RNA was extracted from bulk tissue without any cell sorting. Per germline, CDR1 MNHEY and CDR2 SVGAGI. CDR3 length: 16 residues. This sequence originates from a woman in her sixties or seventies with non-small cell lung cancer. Sequenced sample: lung tumor tissue. The chain combines TRBV6-5 with TRBJ2-5; D is possibly TRBD2 (7 bases). CDR3 nucleotide sequence: TGCGCCAGCAGTTACTCACTTGGGGAGGGGGAAGAGACCCAGTGCTTC. The encoded protein is CASSYSLGEGEETQCF.